The clone carrying this T cell receptor beta chain is medium-sized (0.01 to 0.1%) by share. TCRdb analysed the PCR reads with MiXCR anew, one entry per CDR3 protein. Counted here are 3,500 to 5,000 distinct CDR3 sequences, around half occurring once; the ten biggest clones make up roughly 15%. This entry is derived from a study of CD4 and CD8 cells across lung adenocarcinoma regions. Trimming removed 7 bases from V and 1 base from J, with 10 bases in between. This CDR3 is built from 13 residues. CDR1 MNHNS and CDR2 SASEGT come from the germline V gene. The patients had localized lung adenocarcinoma, a non-small cell subtype.

V usage is TRBV6-1 and J usage is TRBJ1-2; D might be TRBD1 (5 bases). Sample: CD4+ T cells from the center of a lung tumor. The TCR comes from a female donor with lung adenocarcinoma. The CD4 and CD8 labels of this study may be unreliable. The CDR3 coding sequence is TGTGCCAGCACTCGGGGGATTAACTATGGCTACACCTTC. It is translated as CASTRGINYGYTF.